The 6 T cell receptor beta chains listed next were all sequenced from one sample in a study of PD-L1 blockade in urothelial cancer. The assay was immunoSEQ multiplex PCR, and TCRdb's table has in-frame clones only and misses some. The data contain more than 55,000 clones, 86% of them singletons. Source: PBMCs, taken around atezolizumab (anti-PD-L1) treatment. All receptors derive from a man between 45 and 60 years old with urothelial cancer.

CDR3 nucleotides: TGTGCCAGCGTAACTCTGGCGGGGAGGGGGTACGAGCAGTACTTC. Amino acid sequence: CASVTLAGRGYEQYF. The chain couples TRBV28 to TRBJ2-7; a possible D gene is TRBD2 (7 bases). V lost 8 bases to trimming and J lost 4 bases, with 21 bases between them. The CDR3 consists of 15 residues. The germline CDR1 and CDR2 sequences are MDHEN and SYDVKM.

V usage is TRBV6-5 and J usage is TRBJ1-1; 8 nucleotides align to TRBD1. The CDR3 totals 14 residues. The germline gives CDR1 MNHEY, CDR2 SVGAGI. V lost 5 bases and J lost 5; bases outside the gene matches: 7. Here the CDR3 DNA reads TGTGCCAGCAGTCCCGACAGGGGTAAGACTGAAGCTTTCTTT. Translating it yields CASSPDRGKTEAFF.

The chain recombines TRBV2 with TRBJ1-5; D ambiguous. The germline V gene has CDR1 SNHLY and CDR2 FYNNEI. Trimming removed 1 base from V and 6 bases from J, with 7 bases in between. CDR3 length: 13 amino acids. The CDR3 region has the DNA TGTGCCAGCAGTGAAGGGTACGGTCAGCCCCAGCATTTT. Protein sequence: CASSEGYGQPQHF.

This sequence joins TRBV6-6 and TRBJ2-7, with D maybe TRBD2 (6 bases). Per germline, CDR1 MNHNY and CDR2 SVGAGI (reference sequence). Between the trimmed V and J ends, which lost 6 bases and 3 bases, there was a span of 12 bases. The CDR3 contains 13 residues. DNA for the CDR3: TGTGCCAGCAGCCCGACTAGTTTCTACGAGCAGTACTTC. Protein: CASSPTSFYEQYF.

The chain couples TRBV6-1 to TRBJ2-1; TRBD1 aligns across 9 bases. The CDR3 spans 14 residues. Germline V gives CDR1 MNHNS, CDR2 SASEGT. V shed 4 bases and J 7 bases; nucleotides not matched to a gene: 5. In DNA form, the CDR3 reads TGTGCCAGCAGTGTGGACAGGGGACCGAATGAGCAGTTCTTC. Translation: CASSVDRGPNEQFF.

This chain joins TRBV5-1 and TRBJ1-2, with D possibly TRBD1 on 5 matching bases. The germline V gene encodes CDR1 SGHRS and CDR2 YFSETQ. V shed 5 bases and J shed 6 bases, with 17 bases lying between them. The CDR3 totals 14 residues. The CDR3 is CASSRGGDANGYTF. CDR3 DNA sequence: TGCGCCAGCAGTCGGGGGGGGGACGCAAATGGCTACACCTTC.